This T cell receptor beta chain emerged from a study of blood T cell repertoires in COVID-19. About the study: From the United States, Italy and Spain came samples of acute and convalescent COVID-19. PBMCs, B-cell-depleted T cells, or T cells provided the cDNA or gDNA that made up the material.

This CDR3 spans 16 amino acids. CDR1 KGHDR and CDR2 SFDVKD come from the germline V gene. The germline V and J ends were trimmed by 5 bases and 3 bases, with 18 bases remaining between them. As processed by the authors: Quantification of nucleated cells was approximated via reference gene primer amplification. The repertoire was sequenced with immunoSEQ multiplex PCR; TCRdb's copy has only in-frame clones and lacks some. Clone size and V and J calls were adopted from that table, with D and trimming inferred from the DNA. The repertoire includes fewer than 450,000 clones, 88% of them detected once, and about 7% sits in the top ten.

The origin of this receptor is a woman in her seventies with COVID-19, enrolled during active disease. The material sequenced was peripheral blood. The rearrangement joins TRBV24-1 to TRBJ1-2, with D possibly TRBD1 on 6 matching bases. The CDR3 sequence is CATSGQSKTGDYGYTF. CDR3 nucleotide sequence: TGTGCCACCAGTGGCCAATCTAAGACAGGCGACTATGGCTACACCTTC.